A selection of T cell receptor beta chains follows, all from one sample in a study of blood T cell repertoires in COVID-19. This table comes from immunoSEQ multiplex PCR, and its TCRdb copy is limited to in-frame clones, with some not included. This sample has approximately 320,000 clones, with 70% to 90% found just once. The sample was peripheral blood. Receptor source: a human donor in a cohort sampled during active COVID-19. Both conserved end residues are part of each CDR3. The D gene is left open where the match is weak. The listing skips clone size in some rows; elsewhere it reads once, few, many or a size class.

d_call | clone_size | j_call | v_call | cdr3_aa | cdr3_nt
TRBD1 | . | TRBJ2-7 | TRBV15 | CATSSDRTSYEQYF | TGTGCCACCAGCTCGGACAGGACGTCCTACGAGCAGTACTTC
. | . | TRBJ2-3 | TRBV5-8 | CASSLGLVRTDTQYF | TGTGCCAGCAGCTTGGGACTAGTACGTACAGATACGCAGTATTTT
TRBD1 | . | TRBJ1-4 | TRBV6-1 | CASSERQGRNEKLFF | TGTGCCAGCAGTGAACGACAGGGTCGTAATGAAAAACTGTTTTTT
TRBD1 | once | TRBJ1-6 | TRBV7-8 | CASSLRDSGWKNSPLHF | TGTGCCAGCAGCTTAAGGGACAGCGGTTGGAAGAATTCACCCCTCCACTTT
. | . | TRBJ1-6 | TRBV27 | CAIPLYNSPLHF | TGTGCCATCCCCTTATATAATTCACCCCTCCACTTT
TRBD2 | . | TRBJ2-1 | TRBV4-1 | CASSPLAGGLSYNEQFF | TGCGCCAGCAGTCCCCTAGCGGGGGGACTCTCCTACAATGAGCAGTTCTTC
. | once | TRBJ2-7 | TRBV6-5 | CAINRFYEQYF | TGTGCCATTAACAGGTTCTACGAGCAGTACTTC
. | . | TRBJ1-1 | TRBV12-3/TRBV12-4 | CASTLGRGRTDF | TGTGCCAGCACCCTCGGGCGTGGGAGGACCGACTTT
. | . | TRBJ2-5 | TRBV3-1/TRBV3-2 | CASSPDSLQETQYF | TGTGCCAGCAGCCCAGACTCCCTGCAAGAGACCCAGTACTTC
TRBD1 | . | TRBJ2-5 | TRBV5-5 | CASSRTDRAETQYF | TGTGCCAGCAGCCGGACCGACAGGGCAGAGACCCAGTACTTC
. | . | TRBJ1-1 | TRBV6-5 | CASSYSTGSGAFF | TGTGCCAGCAGTTACTCGACGGGAAGTGGAGCTTTCTTT
. | . | TRBJ1-1 | TRBV9 | CASSVNAGLNTEAFF | TGTGCCAGCAGCGTAAATGCGGGGTTGAACACTGAAGCTTTCTTT
. | . | TRBJ2-3 | TRBV30 | CAWSRTGVSTDTQYF | TGTGCCTGGAGTCGAACGGGGGTAAGCACAGATACGCAGTATTTT
TRBD1 | . | TRBJ1-3 | TRBV10-3 | CAIIRDRGLGNTIYF | TGTGCCATCATAAGGGACAGGGGGCTTGGAAACACCATATATTTT
. | . | TRBJ1-1 | TRBV6-5 | CASRVTTNTEAFF | TGTGCCAGCAGAGTTACAACGAACACTGAAGCTTTCTTT
. | . | TRBJ2-1 | TRBV12-2 | CASRSQVPQGNEQFF | TGTGCAAGTCGCTCTCAGGTCCCTCAGGGCAATGAGCAGTTCTTC
. | . | TRBJ2-1 | TRBV13 | CASSPRAGSYNEQFF | TGTGCCAGCAGCCCCAGAGCGGGCTCCTACAATGAGCAGTTCTTC
TRBD1 | . | TRBJ2-6 | TRBV6-6 | CASSPAPTGGVSGANVLTF | TGTGCCAGCAGTCCGGCCCCAACAGGGGGCGTCTCTGGGGCCAACGTCCTGACTTTC
TRBD1 | . | TRBJ1-5 | TRBV19 | CASRDRGGQPQHF | TGTGCCAGTCGGGACAGGGGTGGGCAGCCCCAGCATTTT
. | . | TRBJ2-1 | TRBV6-1 | CASSEFGDTYNEQFF | TGTGCCAGCAGTGAATTCGGGGACACTTACAATGAGCAGTTCTTC
. | . | TRBJ2-3 | TRBV30 | CAWMQPGGSTDTQYF | TGTGCCTGGATGCAGCCGGGTGGGAGCACAGATACGCAGTATTTT
TRBD1 | . | TRBJ1-2 | TRBV10-3 | CAISAGQGNYGYTF | TGTGCCATCAGCGCCGGACAGGGAAACTATGGCTACACCTTC
. | . | TRBJ1-2 | TRBV11-1 | CASSVNRANYGYTF | TGTGCCAGCAGCGTCAACAGAGCTAACTATGGCTACACCTTC
TRBD1 | . | TRBJ1-1 | TRBV5-1 | CASSSQGGTEAFF | TGCGCCAGCAGCTCCCAGGGGGGCACTGAAGCTTTCTTT
TRBD2 | . | TRBJ2-3 | TRBV28 | CASSSTLKAGGPNTQYF | TGTGCCAGCAGTTCGACCTTAAAGGCGGGGGGGCCGAATACGCAGTATTTT
TRBD1 | . | TRBJ1-2 | TRBV4-1 | CASSRDRATPGGYTF | TGCGCCAGCAGCCGGGACAGGGCTACTCCAGGTGGCTACACCTTC
TRBD1 | . | TRBJ2-7 | TRBV7-9 | CAETRQGEIYEQYF | TGTGCCGAGACCCGACAGGGAGAGATCTACGAGCAGTACTTC
TRBD2 | . | TRBJ2-2 | TRBV2 | CASRSSGGPTGELFF | TGTGCCAGCAGGTCTAGCGGGGGGCCCACCGGGGAGCTGTTTTTT
. | . | TRBJ1-2 | TRBV3-1/TRBV3-2 | CASSHRGSSGYTF | TGTGCCAGCAGCCACAGGGGATCATCCGGCTACACCTTC
. | . | TRBJ1-5 | TRBV3-1/TRBV3-2 | CASSPGSQQPQHF | TGTGCCAGCAGCCCAGGGTCCCAACAGCCCCAGCATTTT
. | . | TRBJ1-1 | TRBV6-5 | CASSYSGVGTEAFF | TGTGCCAGCAGTTACTCAGGGGTTGGGACTGAAGCTTTCTTT
TRBD2 | . | TRBJ2-5 | TRBV7-3 | CASSQTSGQETQYF | TGTGCCAGCAGCCAAACTAGCGGGCAAGAGACCCAGTACTTC
. | few | TRBJ2-7 | TRBV3-1/TRBV3-2 | CASSQRGQSQTYEQYF | TGTGCCAGCAGCCAGAGAGGACAGTCCCAAACCTACGAGCAGTACTTC
. | . | TRBJ2-3 | TRBV7-2 | CASSLWDFTSTDTQYF | TGTGCCAGCAGCTTATGGGACTTCACTAGCACAGATACGCAGTATTTT
. | few | TRBJ1-2 | TRBV18 | CASSRGALPLDYGYTF | TGTGCCAGCTCACGTGGGGCCCTGCCATTGGACTATGGCTACACCTTC
. | . | TRBJ2-7 | TRBV3-1/TRBV3-2 | CASSQVSYEQYF | TGTGCCAGCAGCCAAGTCTCGTACGAGCAGTACTTC
TRBD2 | . | TRBJ2-1 | TRBV6-2/TRBV6-3 | CASSYLRGANEQFF | TGTGCCAGCAGTTACCTGCGGGGGGCCAATGAGCAGTTCTTC
. | . | TRBJ1-1 | TRBV6-5 | CASTINTEAFF | TGTGCCAGCACAATTAACACTGAAGCTTTCTTT
. | . | TRBJ2-1 | TRBV12-3/TRBV12-4 | CASTTPGNEQFF | TGTGCCAGCACCACCCCCGGGAATGAGCAGTTCTTC
TRBD2 | . | TRBJ2-1 | TRBV2 | CASRTTSGVYNEQFF | TGTGCCAGCAGAACTACTAGCGGGGTATACAATGAGCAGTTCTTC
. | . | TRBJ1-5 | TRBV5-1 | CASSLAGSHNQPQHF | TGCGCCAGCAGCTTGGCCGGGTCTCACAATCAGCCCCAGCATTTT
. | many | TRBJ1-1 | TRBV6-1 | CASSEGGTPKAFF | TGTGCCAGCAGTGAAGGCGGGACGCCTAAAGCTTTCTTT
. | . | TRBJ2-5 | TRBV10-1 | CASSAFVGETQYF | TGCGCCAGCAGTGCGTTTGTCGGGGAGACCCAGTACTTC
TRBD1 | . | TRBJ1-2 | TRBV25-1 | CASSASGGGVSGYTF | TGTGCCAGCAGTGCAAGCGGAGGGGGCGTCTCTGGCTACACCTTC
TRBD2 | . | TRBJ2-7 | TRBV2 | CASSGGGLAGSYEQYF | TGTGCCAGCAGTGGAGGGGGACTAGCGGGCTCCTACGAGCAGTACTTC
. | . | TRBJ1-2 | TRBV29-1 | CSVDRGNYGYTF | TGCAGCGTGGATCGGGGTAACTATGGCTACACCTTC
. | . | TRBJ1-5 | TRBV5-1 | CASSLAPDQPQHF | TGCGCCAGCAGCTTGGCCCCGGATCAGCCCCAGCATTTT
. | . | TRBJ1-6 | TRBV30 | CAWSVIYSPLHF | TGTGCCTGGAGTGTAATCTATTCACCCCTCCACTTT
TRBD1 | few | TRBJ2-1 | TRBV27 | CASSFNVGGDEQFF | TGTGCCAGCAGTTTTAATGTAGGGGGCGATGAGCAGTTCTTC
TRBD1 | . | TRBJ2-1 | TRBV29-1 | CSVVPGQENYNEQFF | TGCAGCGTGGTTCCGGGACAGGAAAACTACAATGAGCAGTTCTTC
TRBD1 | . | TRBJ1-2 | TRBV6-5 | CASSPDRGYGYTF | TGTGCCAGCAGTCCCGACAGGGGTTATGGCTACACCTTC
TRBD1 | . | TRBJ2-2 | TRBV5-4 | CASRRRGAGTGGNGELFF | TGTGCCAGCAGGAGGAGGGGGGCCGGGACAGGGGGCAACGGGGAGCTGTTTTTT
TRBD1 | . | TRBJ2-4 | TRBV27 | CASSSTQGKHIQYF | TGTGCCAGCAGTTCGACACAGGGGAAGCACATTCAGTACTTC
TRBD1 | few | TRBJ2-2 | TRBV24-1 | CATMDRGAGELFF | TGTGCCACCATGGACAGGGGGGCCGGGGAGCTGTTTTTT
. | . | TRBJ2-7 | TRBV5-6 | CASSLMGQNYEQYF | TGTGCCAGCAGCTTGATGGGACAAAACTACGAGCAGTACTTC
. | . | TRBJ2-2 | TRBV4-1 | CASSQVSESNTGELFF | TGCGCCAGCAGCCAAGTCAGCGAATCGAACACCGGGGAGCTGTTTTTT
. | few | TRBJ1-2 | TRBV10-1 | CASSGVGNYGYTF | TGCGCCAGCAGTGGTGTGGGCAACTATGGCTACACCTTC
. | . | TRBJ2-1 | TRBV5-1 | CASSLELYNEQFF | TGCGCCAGCAGCTTGGAACTCTACAATGAGCAGTTCTTC
. | . | TRBJ1-1 | TRBV5-5 | CASSLVPSTEAFF | TGTGCCAGCAGCTTGGTACCCAGCACTGAAGCTTTCTTT
TRBD2 | . | TRBJ2-7 | TRBV6-5 | CATQPAGASYEQYF | TGTGCCACCCAGCCAGCGGGGGCCTCGTACGAGCAGTACTTC